This TCR beta chain appears in the sequencing data of a study of cytomegalovirus exposure and HLA in healthy donors. Study in general: Earlier, approximately 190 million T cells were analyzed, and about 100 million unique TCR beta sequences were found among them. Findings and caveats of the study: Other equally common chains were less clonally expanded than HLA-associated TCR beta chains, a later analysis showed. Information on immune exposure was restricted to one variable (CMV serostatus). Later work found that TCR association rates differed between HLA loci; DRB1 had the most and HLA-C the fewest.

The germline V and J ends were trimmed by 0 bases and 1 base, with 10 bases remaining between them. Per germline, CDR1 SGHTA and CDR2 FQGNSA. CDR3 size: 15 residues. About this clone itself: Its specificity is not known.

Primers included in the PCR were 60 Vbeta and 13 Jbeta primers. TCRdb's copy holds only in-frame clones and misses some; the assay was immunoSEQ multiplex PCR. The table lists more than 200,000 clones, over 60% of them singletons, with less than 2% in the top ten. This chain uses TRBV7-2 with TRBJ2-7; possible D gene TRBD1, 6 bases. The sequenced material came from PBMCs. The TCR was taken from a male donor in good health and CMV-seronegative. This chain's CDR3 is CASSLAGATSYEQYF. The CDR3 DNA sequence: TGTGCCAGCAGCTTAGCGGGGGCAACATCCTACGAGCAGTACTTC.